Sequencing of this TCR beta chain was carried out in a study of blood T cell repertoires in COVID-19. As for the study in general: There were acute and convalescent COVID-19 samples, and they came from the United States, Italy and Spain.

Germline trimming cut 4 bases from V and 0 bases from J; bases unmatched to any gene: 12. This CDR3 has 19 amino acids. Looked up from germline, CDR1 is SGHNT and CDR2 is YYREEE (reference sequence). In the source study's methods: Cell counts per sample came from amplifying reference gene primers. The method was immunoSEQ multiplex PCR; TCRdb's version includes in-frame clones alone and lacks a portion of them. The V and J calls and clone size are taken from that table; D and trimming were inferred from the DNA. This sample has approximately 250,000 clones, with 86% found just once. The receptor's source is a man younger than 35 with active or convalescent COVID-19. Specimen: peripheral blood. The chain employs TRBV5-4 and TRBJ2-6, with 8 bases aligning to TRBD1. CDR3 sequence: CASSQGQGAGPSGANVLTF. In nucleotides, the CDR3 is TGTGCCAGCAGCCAAGGACAGGGTGCAGGTCCCTCTGGGGCCAACGTCCTGACTTTC.